This T cell receptor beta chain derives from a study of shared clonotypes between healthy human individuals. Genomic DNA belonging to each subset was distributed in equal measure over several immunoSEQ plates. The protocol was immunoSEQ multiplex PCR, while the TCRdb copy is restricted to in-frame clones and leaves out a portion. The data hold roughly 490,000 clones, with roughly 78% observed a single time. This CDR3 is built from 15 residues. Germline loops: CDR1 MNHNS, CDR2 SASEGT. The V end was cut by 1 base, the J end by 8 bases, with 14 bases between. V gene TRBV6-1 combines with J gene TRBJ1-4; possibly TRBD1 for D (6 bases). The receptor comes from a woman aged 40 to 49 in good health. Some clones in this sample may be carry-over from other donors' samples. Sequencing input: PBMCs. The CDR3, as DNA: TGTGCCAGCAGTGAAGAGCGAGGGGGGTTCGAAAAACTGTTTTTT. This encodes CASSEERGGFEKLFF.